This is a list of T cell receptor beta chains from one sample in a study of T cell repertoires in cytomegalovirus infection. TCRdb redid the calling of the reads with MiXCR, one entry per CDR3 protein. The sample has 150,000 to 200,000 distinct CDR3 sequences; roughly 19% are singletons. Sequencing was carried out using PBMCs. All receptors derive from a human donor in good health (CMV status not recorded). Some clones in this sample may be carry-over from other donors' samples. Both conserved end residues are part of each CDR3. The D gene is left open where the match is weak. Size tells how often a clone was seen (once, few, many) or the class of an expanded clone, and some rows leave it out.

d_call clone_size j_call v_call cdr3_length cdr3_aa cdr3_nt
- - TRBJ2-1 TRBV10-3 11 CAISEDNEQFF TGTGCCATCAGTGAGGACAATGAGCAGTTCTTC
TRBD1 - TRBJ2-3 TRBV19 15 CASSRRDRDADTQYF TGTGCCAGTAGTCGAAGGGACAGGGACGCAGATACGCAGTATTTT
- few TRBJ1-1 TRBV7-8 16 CASSPRGVDPNTEAFF TGTGCCAGCAGCCCCCGGGGCGTCGACCCGAACACTGAAGCTTTCTTT
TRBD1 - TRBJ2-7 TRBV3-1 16 CASSQDPWTGTYEQYF TGTGCCAGCAGCCAAGACCCTTGGACAGGGACTTACGAGCAGTACTTC
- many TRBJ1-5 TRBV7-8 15 CASSKNRVSNQPQHF TGTGCCAGCAGCAAAAACAGGGTTTCCAATCAGCCCCAGCATTTT
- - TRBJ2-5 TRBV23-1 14 CASSQPPGEETQYF TGCGCCAGCAGTCAACCCCCGGGGGAGGAGACCCAGTACTTC
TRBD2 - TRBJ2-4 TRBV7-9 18 CASSPWTSGSVAKNIQYF TGTGCCAGCAGCCCGTGGACTAGCGGGAGCGTGGCCAAAAACATTCAGTACTTC
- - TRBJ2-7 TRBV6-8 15 CASSYSRGSPHEQYF TGTGCCAGCAGTTACTCGAGGGGGAGCCCCCACGAGCAGTACTTC
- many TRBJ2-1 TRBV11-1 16 CASSPVLAGTWDEQFF TGTGCCAGCAGCCCAGTCCTAGCAGGGACGTGGGATGAGCAGTTCTTC
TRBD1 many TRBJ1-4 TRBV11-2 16 CASSTERQGMFEKLFF TGTGCCAGCAGCACCGAGCGACAGGGAATGTTTGAAAAACTGTTTTTT
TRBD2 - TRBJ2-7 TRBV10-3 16 CAISESRTDSGTRQYF TGTGCCATCAGTGAGTCTAGGACCGATAGCGGGACCAGGCAGTACTTC
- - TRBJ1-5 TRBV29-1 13 CSVDDGLHRPQHF TGCAGCGTTGACGACGGCCTGCACAGGCCCCAGCATTTT
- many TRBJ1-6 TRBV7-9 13 CASSGQHDSPLHF TGTGCCAGCAGCGGCCAGCATGATTCACCCCTCCACTTT
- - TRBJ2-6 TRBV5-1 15 CASSQRTGGANVLTF TGCGCCAGCAGCCAAAGGACTGGGGGGGCCAACGTCCTGACTTTC
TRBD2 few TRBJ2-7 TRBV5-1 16 CASSPTVGGGAYEQYF TGCGCCAGCAGCCCGACGGTGGGGGGGGGAGCCTACGAGCAGTACTTC
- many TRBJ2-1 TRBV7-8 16 CASSLDDFGTYNEQFF TGTGCCAGCAGCTTAGATGATTTTGGCACGTACAATGAGCAGTTCTTC
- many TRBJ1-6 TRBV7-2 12 CASSFARGPLHF TGTGCCAGCAGCTTCGCCCGGGGGCCCCTCCACTTT
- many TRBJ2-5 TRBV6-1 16 CASSQGIGSIQETQYF TGTGCCAGCAGTCAAGGTATCGGGAGTATCCAAGAGACCCAGTACTTC
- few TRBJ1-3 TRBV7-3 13 CASSSSDGNTIYF TGTGCCAGCAGCTCCTCCGATGGAAACACCATATATTTT
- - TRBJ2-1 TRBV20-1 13 CSARDPGIEIGFF TGCAGTGCTAGAGATCCAGGCATAGAGATTGGGTTCTTC
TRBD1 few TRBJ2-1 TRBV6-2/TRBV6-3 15 CASSSRDSLHNEQFF TGTGCCAGCAGTAGCCGGGACAGTCTTCACAATGAGCAGTTCTTC
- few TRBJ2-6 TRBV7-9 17 CASSLGGRLSGANVLTF TGTGCCAGCAGCTTAGGTGGTAGACTCTCTGGGGCCAACGTCCTGACTTTC
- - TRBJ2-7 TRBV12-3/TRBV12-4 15 CASSPRGSPTYEQYF TGTGCCAGCAGCCCCAGGGGCAGCCCAACCTACGAGCAGTACTTC
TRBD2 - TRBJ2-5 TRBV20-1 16 CSASWIGGGTKETQYF TGCAGTGCTAGTTGGATCGGGGGGGGGACGAAAGAGACCCAGTACTTC
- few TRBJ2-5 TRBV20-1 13 CSARRLGQETQYF TGCAGTGCTAGACGACTAGGGCAAGAGACCCAGTACTTC
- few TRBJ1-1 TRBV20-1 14 CSATVTIARAEAFF TGCAGTGCTACCGTGACGATCGCAAGGGCTGAAGCTTTCTTT
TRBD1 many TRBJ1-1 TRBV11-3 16 CASSASTGAPNTEAFF TGTGCCAGCAGCGCCTCGACAGGGGCCCCGAACACTGAAGCTTTCTTT
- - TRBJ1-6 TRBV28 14 CASRPQEYNSPLHF TGTGCCAGCAGACCACAGGAATATAATTCACCCCTCCACTTT
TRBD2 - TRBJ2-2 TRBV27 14 CASSLGRVAGELFF TGTGCCAGCAGTTTGGGGAGGGTCGCCGGGGAGCTGTTTTTT
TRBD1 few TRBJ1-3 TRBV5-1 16 CASSPRTGRDGNTIYF TGCGCCAGCAGCCCGCGGACAGGGAGAGATGGAAACACCATATATTTT
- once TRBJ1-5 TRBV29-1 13 CSVEVEINQPQHF TGCAGCGTTGAAGTGGAGATCAATCAGCCCCAGCATTTT
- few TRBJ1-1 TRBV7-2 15 CASSFVYRDDTEAFF TGTGCCAGCAGCTTCGTGTACCGGGACGACACTGAAGCTTTCTTT
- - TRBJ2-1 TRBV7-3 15 CASSWGTSKYNEQFF TGTGCCAGCAGTTGGGGGACGAGCAAGTACAATGAGCAGTTCTTC
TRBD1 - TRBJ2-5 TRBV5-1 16 CASSSSGTGYRETQYF TGCGCCAGCAGTTCCTCCGGGACAGGGTATCGGGAGACCCAGTACTTC
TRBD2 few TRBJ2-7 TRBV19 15 CASSIAAAGGNEQYF TGTGCCAGTAGTATAGCCGCAGCGGGAGGTAACGAGCAGTACTTC
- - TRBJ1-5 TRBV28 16 CASRLTTPSDNQPQHF TGTGCCAGCAGACTAACGACCCCATCGGACAATCAGCCCCAGCATTTT
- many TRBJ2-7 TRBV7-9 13 CASSFRHTPEQYF TGTGCCAGCAGCTTTCGACATACCCCCGAGCAGTACTTC
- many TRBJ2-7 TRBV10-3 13 CAIRQEIPDEQYF TGTGCCATCAGACAGGAGATACCCGACGAGCAGTACTTC
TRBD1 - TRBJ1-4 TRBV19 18 CASSPPGQLSPTNEKLFF TGTGCCAGTAGTCCTCCGGGACAGTTAAGCCCCACTAATGAAAAACTGTTTTTT
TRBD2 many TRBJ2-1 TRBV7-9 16 CASSLTSGRASSEQFF TGTGCCAGCAGCTTAACTAGCGGGAGGGCCTCGAGTGAGCAGTTCTTC
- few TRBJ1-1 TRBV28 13 CASRPDLNTEAFF TGTGCCAGCAGGCCGGACCTGAACACTGAAGCTTTCTTT
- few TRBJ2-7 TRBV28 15 CASSYGAGASYEQYF TGTGCCAGCAGCTACGGGGCAGGGGCTTCCTACGAGCAGTACTTC
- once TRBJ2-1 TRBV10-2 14 CASTPGIIGNQQFF TGCGCCAGCACCCCCGGTATTATAGGAAATCAGCAGTTCTTC
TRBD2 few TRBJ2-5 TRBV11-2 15 CASTGSGGASETQYF TGTGCCAGCACCGGGAGCGGGGGGGCCTCAGAGACCCAGTACTTC
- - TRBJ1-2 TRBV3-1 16 CASSQDLVGTGRLTTF TGTGCCAGCAGCCAAGATCTAGTGGGTACAGGACGCCTCACCACCTTC
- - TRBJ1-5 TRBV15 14 CATSKTGWDQPQHF TGTGCCACCAGCAAAACAGGTTGGGATCAGCCCCAGCATTTT
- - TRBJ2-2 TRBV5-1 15 CASSPSWGNTGELFF TGCGCCAGCAGCCCCTCGTGGGGAAACACCGGGGAGCTGTTTTTT
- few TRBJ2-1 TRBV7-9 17 CASRRSGLPSSYNEQFF TGTGCCAGCCGACGATCAGGTCTCCCTAGCTCCTACAATGAGCAGTTCTTC
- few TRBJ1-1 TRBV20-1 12 CSARDVGQGAFF TGCAGTGCTAGAGATGTCGGTCAGGGGGCTTTCTTT
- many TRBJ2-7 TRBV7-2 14 CASSLVAPSYEQYF TGTGCCAGCAGCTTAGTTGCCCCCTCCTACGAGCAGTACTTC
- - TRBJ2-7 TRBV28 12 CASRDGAYEQYF TGTGCCAGTCGGGACGGTGCCTACGAGCAGTACTTC
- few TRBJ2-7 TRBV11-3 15 CASSPVGTSASEQYF TGTGCCAGCAGCCCTGTGGGGACCTCAGCCAGCGAGCAGTACTTC
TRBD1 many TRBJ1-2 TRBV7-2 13 CASSNRDRTNYTF TGTGCCAGCAGCAACCGGGACAGAACAAACTACACCTTC
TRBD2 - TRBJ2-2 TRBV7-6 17 CASSLGLAGFNTGELFF TGTGCCAGCAGCTTAGGACTAGCGGGATTTAACACCGGGGAGCTGTTTTTT
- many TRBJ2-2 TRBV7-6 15 CASSPGLINTGELFF TGTGCCAGCAGCCCGGGACTCATAAACACCGGGGAGCTGTTTTTT